This T cell receptor (beta chain) was documented in a study of early T cells in non-severe SARS-CoV-2 infection. Individually, cDNA molecules had unique molecular identifiers attached to them. In TCRdb, the 5' RACE reads were re-called with MiXCR into one record per CDR3 protein. The table lists 90,000 to 120,000 distinct CDR3 sequences, around 10% of them singletons. The CDR3 is 14 amino acids. V dropped 5 bases and J dropped 7 bases, with 17 bases sitting between them. The germline V gene encodes CDR1 MNHEY and CDR2 SVGAGI. This clonotype originated in an adult who was a healthcare worker with PCR-confirmed SARS-CoV-2 infection or an uninfected control (not recorded which). V gene TRBV6-5 combines with J gene TRBJ2-5, with D perhaps being TRBD1 or TRBD2 (5 bases each). Sequencing was done on a sample of whole blood. The CDR3 here is CASSRDAKRGTQYF. Written as DNA, the CDR3 is TGTGCCAGCAGTAGGGACGCAAAACGGGGGACCCAGTACTTC.